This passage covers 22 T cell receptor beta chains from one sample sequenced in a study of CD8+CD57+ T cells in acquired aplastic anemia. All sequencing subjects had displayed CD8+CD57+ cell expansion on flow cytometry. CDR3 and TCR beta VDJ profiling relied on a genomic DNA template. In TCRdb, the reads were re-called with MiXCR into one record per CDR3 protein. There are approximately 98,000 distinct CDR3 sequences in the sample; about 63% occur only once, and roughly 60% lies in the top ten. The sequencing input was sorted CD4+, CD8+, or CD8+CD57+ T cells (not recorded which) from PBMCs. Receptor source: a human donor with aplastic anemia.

As DNA, the CDR3 is TGCAGCGTTGAAGATCCGGTAGAGAGCTACGAGCAGTACTTC. Protein: CSVEDPVESYEQYF. The V gene is TRBV29-1, the J gene TRBJ2-7; D unresolved. CDR3 size: 14 residues. The V end lost 0 bases, the J end lost 3 bases, and 12 bases lay between the germline ends. The germline V gene has CDR1 SQVTM and CDR2 ANQGSEA.

The CDR3 region has the DNA TGCAGTGCTAGGGGGGCGAGCTCCTACGAGCAGTACTTC. It encodes CSARGASSYEQYF. The chain has TRBV20-1 and TRBJ2-7; D possibly corresponds to TRBD1 (6 bases). This CDR3 has 13 residues. Germline V lookup: CDR1 DFQATT, CDR2 SNEGSKA (reference sequence). V dropped 3 bases and J dropped 0 bases, with 9 bases sitting between them.

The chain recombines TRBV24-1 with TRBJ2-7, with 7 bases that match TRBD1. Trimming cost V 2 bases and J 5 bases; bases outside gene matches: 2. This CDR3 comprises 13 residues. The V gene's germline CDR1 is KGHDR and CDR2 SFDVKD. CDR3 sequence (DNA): TGTGCCACCAGTGATTGGCAGGGGGACGAGCAGTACTTC. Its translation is CATSDWQGDEQYF.

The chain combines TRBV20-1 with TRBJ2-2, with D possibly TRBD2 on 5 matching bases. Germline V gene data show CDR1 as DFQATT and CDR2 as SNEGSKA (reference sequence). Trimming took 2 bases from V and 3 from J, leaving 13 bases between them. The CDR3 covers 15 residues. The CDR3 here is CSARKASPDTGELFF. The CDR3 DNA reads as TGCAGTGCTAGAAAGGCTAGCCCGGACACCGGGGAGCTGTTTTTT.

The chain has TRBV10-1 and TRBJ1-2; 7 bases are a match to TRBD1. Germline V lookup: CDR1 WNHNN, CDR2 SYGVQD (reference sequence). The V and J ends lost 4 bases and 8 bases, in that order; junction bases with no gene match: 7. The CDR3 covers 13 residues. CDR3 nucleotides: TGCGCCAGCAGTGGTGGGACAGTGGGAGGCTACACCTTC. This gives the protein CASSGGTVGGYTF.

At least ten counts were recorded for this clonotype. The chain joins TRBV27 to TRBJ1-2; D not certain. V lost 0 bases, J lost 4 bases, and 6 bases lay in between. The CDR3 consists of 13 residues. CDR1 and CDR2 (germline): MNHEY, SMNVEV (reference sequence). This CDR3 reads CASSLSGFYGYTF. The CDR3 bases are TGTGCCAGCAGTTTATCAGGGTTCTATGGCTACACCTTC.

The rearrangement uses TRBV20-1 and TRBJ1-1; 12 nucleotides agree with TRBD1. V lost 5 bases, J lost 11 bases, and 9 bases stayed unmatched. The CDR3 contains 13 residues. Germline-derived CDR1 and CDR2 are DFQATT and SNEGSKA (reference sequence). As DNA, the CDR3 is TGCAGTGCTTCCGCGGGACAGGGGGCTTGGGCTTTCTTT. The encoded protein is CSASAGQGAWAFF.

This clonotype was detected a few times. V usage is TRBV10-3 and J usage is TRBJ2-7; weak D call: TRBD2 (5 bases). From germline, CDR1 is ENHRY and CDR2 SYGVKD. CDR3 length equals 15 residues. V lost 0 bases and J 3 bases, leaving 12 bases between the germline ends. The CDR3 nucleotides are TGTGCCATCAGTGAGTCTCAGGACTCCGACTACGAGCAGTACTTC. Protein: CAISESQDSDYEQYF.

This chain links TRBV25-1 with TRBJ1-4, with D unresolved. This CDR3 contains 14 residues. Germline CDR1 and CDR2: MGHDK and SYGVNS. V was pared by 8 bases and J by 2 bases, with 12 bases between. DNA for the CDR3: TGTGCCAGCTCAATGGGGTTCACTAATGAAAAACTGTTTTTT. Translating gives CASSMGFTNEKLFF.

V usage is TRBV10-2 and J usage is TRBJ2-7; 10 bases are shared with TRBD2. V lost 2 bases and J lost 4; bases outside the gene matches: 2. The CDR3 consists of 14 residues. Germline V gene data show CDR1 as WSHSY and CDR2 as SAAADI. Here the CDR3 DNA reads TGCGCCAGCAGTGAGGTTAGCGGGAGGTACGAGCAGTACTTC. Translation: CASSEVSGRYEQYF.

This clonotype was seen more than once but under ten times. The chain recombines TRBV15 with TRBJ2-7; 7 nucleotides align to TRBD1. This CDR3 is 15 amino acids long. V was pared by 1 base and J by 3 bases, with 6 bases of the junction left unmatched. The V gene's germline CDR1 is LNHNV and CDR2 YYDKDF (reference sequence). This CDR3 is CATSRVFAGGYEQYF. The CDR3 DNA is TGTGCCACCAGCAGAGTCTTCGCAGGGGGCTACGAGCAGTACTTC.

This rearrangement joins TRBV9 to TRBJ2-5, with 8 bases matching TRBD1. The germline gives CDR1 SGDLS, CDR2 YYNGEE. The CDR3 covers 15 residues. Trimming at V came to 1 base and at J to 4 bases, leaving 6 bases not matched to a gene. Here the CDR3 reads CASSVSGGAGETQYF. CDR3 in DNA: TGTGCCAGCAGCGTATCAGGGGGCGCAGGAGAGACCCAGTACTTC.

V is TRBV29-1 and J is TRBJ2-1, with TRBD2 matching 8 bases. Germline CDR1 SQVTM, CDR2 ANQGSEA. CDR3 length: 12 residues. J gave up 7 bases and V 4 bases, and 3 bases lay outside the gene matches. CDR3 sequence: CSVALAGNEQFF. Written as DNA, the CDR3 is TGCAGCGTTGCTCTAGCGGGTAATGAGCAGTTCTTC.

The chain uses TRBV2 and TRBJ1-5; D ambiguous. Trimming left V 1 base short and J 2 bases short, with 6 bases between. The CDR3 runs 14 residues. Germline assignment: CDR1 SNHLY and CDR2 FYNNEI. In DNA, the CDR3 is TGTGCCAGCAGTGAAGGGAACGGCAATCAGCCCCAGCATTTT. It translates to CASSEGNGNQPQHF.

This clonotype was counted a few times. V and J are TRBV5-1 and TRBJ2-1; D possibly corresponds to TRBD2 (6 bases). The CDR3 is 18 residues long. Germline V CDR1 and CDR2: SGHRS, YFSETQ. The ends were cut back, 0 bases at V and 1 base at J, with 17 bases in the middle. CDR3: CASSLDGDSGGSYNEQFF. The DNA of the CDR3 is TGCGCCAGCAGCTTGGACGGTGATTCCGGGGGTTCCTACAATGAGCAGTTCTTC.

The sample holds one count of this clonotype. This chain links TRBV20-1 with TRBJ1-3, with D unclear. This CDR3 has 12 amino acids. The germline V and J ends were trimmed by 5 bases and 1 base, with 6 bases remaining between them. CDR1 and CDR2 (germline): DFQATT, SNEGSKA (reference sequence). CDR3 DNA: TGCAGTGCTCCAGAGTCTGGAAACACCATATATTTT. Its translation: CSAPESGNTIYF.

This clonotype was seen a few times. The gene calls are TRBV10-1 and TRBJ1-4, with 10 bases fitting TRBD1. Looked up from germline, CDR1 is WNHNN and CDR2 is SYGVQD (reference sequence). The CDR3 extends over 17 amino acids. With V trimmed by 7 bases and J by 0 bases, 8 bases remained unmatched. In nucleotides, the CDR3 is TGCGCCAGCACCGGGACAGGGGAAGGGGCAACTAATGAAAAACTGTTTTTT. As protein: CASTGTGEGATNEKLFF.

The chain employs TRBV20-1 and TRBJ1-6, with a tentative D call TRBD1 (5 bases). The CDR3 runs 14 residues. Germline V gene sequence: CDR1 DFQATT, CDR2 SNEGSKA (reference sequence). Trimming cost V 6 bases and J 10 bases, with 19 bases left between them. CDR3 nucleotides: TGCAGTGCAAGCGGGGGTATAAAGAAGTCACCCCTCCACTTT. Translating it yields CSASGGIKKSPLHF.

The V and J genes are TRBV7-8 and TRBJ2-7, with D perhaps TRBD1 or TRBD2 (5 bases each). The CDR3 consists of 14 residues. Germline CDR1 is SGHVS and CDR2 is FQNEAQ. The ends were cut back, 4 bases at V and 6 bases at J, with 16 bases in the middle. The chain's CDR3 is CASSSGQPGGEQYF. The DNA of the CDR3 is TGTGCCAGCAGCTCTGGACAACCTGGGGGCGAGCAGTACTTC. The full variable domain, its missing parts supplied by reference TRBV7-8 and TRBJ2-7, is GAGVSQSPRYKVAKRGQDVALRCDPISGHVSLFWYQQALGQGPEFLTYFQNEAQLDKSGLPSDRFFAERPEGSVSTLKIQRTQQEDSAVYLCASSSGQPGGEQYFGPGTRLTVT.

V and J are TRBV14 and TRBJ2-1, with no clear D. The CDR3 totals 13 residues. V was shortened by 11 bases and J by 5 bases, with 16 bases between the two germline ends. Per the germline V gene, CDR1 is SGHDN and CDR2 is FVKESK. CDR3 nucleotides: TGTGCCTCCTCCCCAGTCCTAAACAATGAGCAGTTCTTC. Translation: CASSPVLNNEQFF.

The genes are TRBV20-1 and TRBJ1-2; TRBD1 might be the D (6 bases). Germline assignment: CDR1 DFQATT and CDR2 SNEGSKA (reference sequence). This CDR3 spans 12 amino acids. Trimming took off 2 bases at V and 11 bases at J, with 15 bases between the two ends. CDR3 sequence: CSARKDSRWYTF. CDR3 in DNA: TGCAGTGCTAGAAAGGACAGCCGCTGGTACACCTTC.

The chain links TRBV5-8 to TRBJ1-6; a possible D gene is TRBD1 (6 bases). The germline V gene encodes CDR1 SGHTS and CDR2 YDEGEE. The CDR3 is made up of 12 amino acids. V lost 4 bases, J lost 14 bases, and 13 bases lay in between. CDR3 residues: CASSQDSTSLHF. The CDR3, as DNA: TGTGCCAGCAGCCAGGACAGTACATCCCTCCACTTT.